This T cell receptor (beta chain) was documented in a study of memory B cells and T cells in multiple sclerosis. CFSE-dim autoproliferating and CFSE-high non-proliferating T cells from unstimulated culture were sequenced separately. Replicate wells were pooled after approximately seven days of stimulus-free culture of 5x10^7 CFSE-labeled PBMCs. Without exogenous stimuli, around 0.54 uM CFSE-labeled PBMCs were cultured serum-free. TCRdb's copy holds only in-frame clones and misses some; the assay was immunoSEQ multiplex PCR. The data contain roughly 12,000 clones, 84% of them singletons. Notes on the study in general: Compartments had unequal clone-set sizes, affecting shared clonotype counts.

The V gene's germline CDR1 is SQVTM and CDR2 ANQGSEA. The CDR3 has 12 amino acids. The V end lost 0 bases, the J end lost 9 bases, and 11 bases lay between the germline ends. A word on this clone: As yet, its antigen is unknown.

The receptor comes from a human donor with multiple sclerosis. Sequenced sample: PBMCs from blood kept in culture. The genes are TRBV29-1 and TRBJ2-5; possible D gene TRBD2, 5 bases. The CDR3 is CSVEDHKGAQYF. The CDR3 DNA reads as TGCAGCGTTGAAGATCATAAGGGAGCCCAGTACTTC.